This T cell receptor (beta chain) was recovered during a study of blood T cell repertoires in COVID-19. This clone came up once. Sequenced by immunoSEQ multiplex PCR; TCRdb stores in-frame clones only, minus some. Here the sample spans 150,000 to 200,000 clones, 75% to 90% being singletons. The CDR3 sequence is 13 residues long. V was clipped by 8 bases and J by 0 bases, with 11 bases between them. The germline V gene encodes CDR1 SNHLY and CDR2 FYNNEI. The sample taken for sequencing was PBMCs or T cells enriched from blood (not recorded which). The J gene is TRBJ2-7, the V gene TRBV2; D is undetermined. This TCR derives from a man aged 35 to 55 who had recovered from COVID-19. The CDR3 DNA follows: TGTGCCAGCTGCAGTGAAACCTCCTACGAGCAGTACTTC. It specifies CASCSETSYEQYF.